This note documents a single T cell receptor (beta chain) sequence. Its antigen is unknown. No per-base quality is available; no much larger clone lies one base away. Samples from volunteer blood donors who had recovered from COVID-19 were contributed by a second Seattle source. Whole blood was collected in K2EDTA tubes by collaborating institutions according to the institutions' own protocols. For TCRbeta analysis, collaborator samples were shipped as frozen whole blood, as isolated PBMCs, or as DNA extracted from either sample type. These data come from a study of blood T cell repertoires in COVID-19 (TCRdb year 2020). Study-wide context: Samples covering the acute and convalescent phases of COVID-19 were provided by collaborators in the United States, Italy and Spain. The samples were drawn from two sources: the first 160 participants of the ongoing ImmuneRACE study, and 950 to 1,500 subjects contributed by 6 global collaborators. The material from the prospective study consisted of cDNA or gDNA derived from T cells, B-cell-depleted T cells, or PBMCs. The repertoires were released in a freely available public database meant as a resource for research on the immune response to SARS-CoV-2. The sample metadata nearly always contained a de-identified subject ID, COVID-19 status, age in years and sex. Subjects who had been exposed to COVID-19, were actively infected with it, or had recovered from it provided the deeply sampled blood TCRbeta repertoires that made up the dataset. Where available, HLA class I and class II types were taken from metadata supplied by the sample provider and were not determined by assay-based typing.

What the study reported, not specific to this receptor: How much clinical and demographic metadata was included differed by source and by participant, and the metadata was provided uncurated.

Reading the germline V gene (reference sequence) gives CDR1 SGHKS and CDR2 YYEKEE. The CDR3 has 17 amino acids, counting the end cysteine and phenylalanine. The entry retains the CDR3 DNA only, 51 bases that are in frame from base 1. Ends trimmed: V by 1 base, J by 2 bases; bases unmatched to a gene: 4. The immunoSEQ Assay, a bias-controlled multiplex PCR, was used to amplify TCRbeta CDR3 regions from genomic DNA. The source study handled its data this way. The number of nucleated cells in each sample was estimated from the amplification of reference gene primers within the assay. Sequence reads were collapsed and filtered to measure the absolute abundance of every unique TCRbeta CDR3 rearrangement. For each sample, productive Simpson clonality was calculated as the square root of Simpson's diversity index over productive rearrangements. Held by TCRdb, this immuneACCESS table contains in-frame sequences only and omits some clones. Under half of the omission traces to an unresolved V gene where checked; the cause of the rest is unknown. V, J and clone size are taken as reported in that table, and D and trimming were inferred from the DNA itself. Recorded for this sample are over 250,000 clones; about nine tenths of them occurred a single time. Together, the top ten hold about 9.8% of the sample.

This receptor was obtained from a man in his forties or fifties who had recovered from COVID-19. The sequence is built from TRBV5-5 and TRBJ1-3; TRBD1 lines up with 12 middle nucleotides. The sample was peripheral blood. The DNA sequence is given as TGTGCCAGCAGCTTGAAGGGACAGGGGGCAGCTGGAAACACCATATATTTT. This codes for CASSLKGQGAAGNTIYF.